Listed below are T cell receptor beta chains from one sample, sequenced in a study of Tregs in tolerant kidney transplant recipients. Libraries were prepared by immunoSEQ multiplex PCR; TCRdb keeps only in-frame clonotypes and omits some of them. The sample yields 74,000 or so clones, roughly 91% seen once. The material was CD4+ T cells from blood (PBMCs), obtained 24 months after the transplant. Receptor source: a human patient who received a combined kidney and bone marrow transplant. Some of these T cells may belong to the graft donor. The CDR3 runs from the conserved cysteine through the conserved F or W. Fields, in order: V gene, D gene, J gene, clone size, CDR3 protein, CDR3 DNA. D genes are given only for firm matches. Not all rows give a size; the values are once, few, many and, for expanded clones, a class.

TRBV4-3	NA	TRBJ2-7	NA	CASSQGLGGPENEQYF	TGCGCCAGCAGCCAAGGATTGGGGGGGCCGGAAAACGAGCAGTACTTC
TRBV25-1	NA	TRBJ2-3	once	CASSDRLDSALQYF	TGTGCCAGCAGTGACCGACTGGACTCGGCATTGCAGTATTTT
TRBV4-1	TRBD1	TRBJ2-5	NA	CASSQWTGGAETQYF	TGCGCCAGCAGCCAGTGGACAGGGGGCGCCGAGACCCAGTACTTC
TRBV7-9	TRBD2	TRBJ2-5	NA	CAVNAGRGGLETQYF	TGTGCCGTCAATGCAGGGCGGGGGGGCCTCGAGACCCAGTACTTC
TRBV6-4	NA	TRBJ1-5	NA	CASRPGGNQPQHF	TGTGCCAGCCGACCAGGGGGCAATCAGCCCCAGCATTTT
TRBV5-5	TRBD1	TRBJ1-3	NA	CASSRTGTGLWGTGNTIYF	TGTGCCAGCAGCCGTACCGGGACAGGACTCTGGGGCACCGGAAACACCATATATTTT
TRBV7-8	TRBD1	TRBJ2-3	NA	CASSLRDRDADTQYF	TGTGCCAGCAGCTTAAGGGACAGGGATGCAGATACGCAGTATTTT
TRBV4-1	NA	TRBJ1-2	NA	CASSQRGGGYTF	TGCGCCAGCAGCCAAAGGGGTGGAGGCTACACCTTC
TRBV28	NA	TRBJ2-1	NA	CASNRQFTYNEQFF	TGTGCCAGCAACCGACAGTTTACCTACAATGAGCAGTTCTTC
TRBV7-8	NA	TRBJ1-4	once	CASSLVGREKLFF	TGTGCCAGCAGCTTAGTGGGGCGTGAAAAACTGTTTTTT
TRBV9	NA	TRBJ2-4	NA	CASSVGADLWAKNIQYF	TGTGCCAGCAGCGTAGGGGCAGATCTATGGGCCAAAAACATTCAGTACTTC
TRBV7-2	TRBD2	TRBJ2-3	few	CASSLDWSGGTDTQYF	TGTGCCAGCAGCTTAGATTGGAGCGGGGGTACAGATACGCAGTATTTT
TRBV7-2	NA	TRBJ1-2	NA	CATTLMVVGYGYTF	TGTGCCACCACCCTTATGGTAGTCGGCTATGGCTACACCTTC
TRBV2	NA	TRBJ2-7	NA	CASKVTSYYEQYF	TGTGCCAGCAAAGTAACGTCCTACTACGAGCAGTACTTC